This entry lists 14 T cell receptor beta chains sequenced from one sample in a study of a mutant IDH1 vaccine in newly diagnosed glioma. The antigens these receptors bind are not known. Method: immunoSEQ multiplex PCR; TCRdb's copy keeps in-frame clones and lacks some. The sample holds roughly 39,000 clones; 78% are singletons and the top ten take roughly 5%. Sample time point: week 5, during vaccination. Mutant IDH1 20-mer peptide, at 300 ug, made up each vaccine dose, with topical imiquimod. The sample consisted of PBMCs, taken from a glioma patient whose treatment included an IDH1 peptide vaccine. All receptors come from a man aged 40-49 years with glioma.

The J gene is TRBJ1-2, the V gene TRBV27; perhaps TRBD1 as D (6 bases). Germline loops: CDR1 MNHEY, CDR2 SMNVEV (reference sequence). V lost 4 bases and J 4 bases, leaving 10 bases between the germline ends. This CDR3 spans 13 amino acids. Here the CDR3 reads CASSSGQFYGYTF. The CDR3 DNA sequence: TGTGCCAGCAGTTCCGGACAGTTCTATGGCTACACCTTC.

The gene calls are TRBV30 and TRBJ2-7; perhaps D is TRBD1 or TRBD2 (7 bases each). V gave up 3 bases and J gave up 4 bases, with 19 bases separating them. The CDR3 covers 15 residues. Germline V CDR1 and CDR2: GTSNPN, SVGIG (reference sequence). The chain's CDR3 is CAWSGRGGSAYEQYF. The DNA for the CDR3 is TGTGCCTGGAGCGGCAGGGGGGGGAGCGCTTACGAGCAGTACTTC.

The chain carries TRBV5-5 and TRBJ1-6; tentatively, D is TRBD1 (6 bases). The CDR3 is 17 residues long. V lost 4 bases to trimming and J lost 5 bases, with 19 bases between them. The germline V gene encodes CDR1 SGHKS and CDR2 YYEKEE (reference sequence). CDR3 coding DNA: TGTGCCAGCAGCACACAACGATTCGACAGGAATAATTCACCCCTCCACTTT. Encoded protein: CASSTQRFDRNNSPLHF.

The J gene is TRBJ1-2, the V gene TRBV5-1, with TRBD1 as a possible D gene (5 bases). CDR3 length: 14 residues. In germline, CDR1 is SGHRS, CDR2 YFSETQ. V lost 1 base and J lost 6, with 13 bases in between. In DNA form, the CDR3 reads TGCGCCAGCAGCTTGAGCAGGGCCACGGATGGCTACACCTTC. It yields the protein CASSLSRATDGYTF. Using reference TRBV5-1 and TRBJ1-2 for the parts outside the CDR3, the full variable domain is KAGVTQTPRYLIKTRGQQVTLSCSPISGHRSVSWYQQTPGQGLQFLFEYFSETQRNKGNFPGRFSGRQFSNSRSEMNVSTLELGDSALYLCASSLSRATDGYTFGSGTRLTVV.

The CDR3 protein is CASSDNPGYTF. CDR3 nucleotides: TGTGCCAGCAGTGATAACCCCGGCTACACCTTC. V usage is TRBV6-1 and J usage is TRBJ1-2, with D unclear. The CDR3 is 11 residues long. CDR1 is MNHNS and CDR2 is SASEGT in the germline V gene. Trimming took 3 bases from V and 8 from J, leaving 7 bases between them.

J is TRBJ2-7 and V is TRBV5-1; 10 nucleotides match TRBD1. Germline CDR1 SGHRS, CDR2 YFSETQ. This CDR3 region has 12 residues. V was clipped by 4 bases and J by 5 bases; unmatched bases: 0. CDR3 in DNA: TGCGCCAGCAGCGGGACAGGGGACGAGCAGTACTTC. This gives the protein CASSGTGDEQYF.

The chain joins TRBV2 to TRBJ2-2, with D perhaps TRBD2 (7 bases). V was shortened by 4 bases and J by 4 bases, with 13 bases between the two germline ends. The CDR3 totals 15 residues. The germline V gene encodes CDR1 SNHLY and CDR2 FYNNEI. The CDR3 DNA follows: TGTGCCAGCAGTGCTGAAAGGGGGGGCACCGGGGAGCTGTTTTTT. It encodes CASSAERGGTGELFF.

This clone occurred a few times. The chain recombines TRBV5-1 with TRBJ1-1; D gene uncertain. V dropped 4 bases and J dropped 1 base, with 23 bases sitting between them. Germline assignment: CDR1 SGHRS and CDR2 YFSETQ. The CDR3 covers 18 residues. DNA for the CDR3: TGCGCCAGCAGCCCCGGTTTTGTCCCTACGCCCCAGAACACTGAAGCTTTCTTT. Amino acid sequence: CASSPGFVPTPQNTEAFF.

This rearrangement joins TRBV19 to TRBJ2-2, with 7 bases identical to TRBD2. The CDR3 is 14 residues long. Losses at the gene ends were 3 bases for V and 6 bases for J; bases not matched to a gene: 4. The V gene's germline CDR1 is LNHDA and CDR2 SQIVND (reference sequence). As DNA, the CDR3 is TGTGCCAGTAGTATGGTCGGGGGGTCCGGGGAGCTGTTTTTT. Residues: CASSMVGGSGELFF.

This chain joins TRBV18 and TRBJ1-2, with D possibly TRBD1 on 6 matching bases. V was trimmed by 5 bases and J by 4 bases, leaving 23 bases between them. The CDR3 length is 17 residues. Looked up from germline, CDR1 is KGHSH and CDR2 is LQKENI. The CDR3 is CASSAASRTASSYGYTF. CDR3 nucleotide sequence: TGTGCCAGCTCAGCCGCATCAAGGACAGCTTCTTCCTATGGCTACACCTTC.

This chain links TRBV27 with TRBJ2-7; D gene ambiguous. Germline CDR1 and CDR2: MNHEY and SMNVEV (reference sequence). Trimming took off 7 bases at V and 5 bases at J, with 15 bases between the two ends. The CDR3 has 13 residues. CDR3 DNA sequence: TGTGCCAGCAAATATTCCTTGGCCCACGAGCAGTACTTC. This translates into CASKYSLAHEQYF.

V gene TRBV6-6 combines with J gene TRBJ2-7; maybe TRBD1 (5 bases). This CDR3 contains 14 residues. Germline assignment: CDR1 MNHNY and CDR2 SVGAGI (reference sequence). Trimming took 6 bases from V and 0 from J, leaving 12 bases between them. This CDR3 is CASSIDSSSYEQYF. CDR3 DNA: TGTGCCAGCAGCATTGACAGTTCCTCCTACGAGCAGTACTTC.

V and J are TRBV5-5 and TRBJ1-6; a possible D gene is TRBD1 (6 bases). CDR3 length: 15 amino acids. Germline loops: CDR1 SGHKS, CDR2 YYEKEE (reference sequence). V gave up 1 base and J gave up 5 bases, with 10 bases separating them. This CDR3 reads CASSLWQGNNSPLHF. Written as DNA, the CDR3 is TGTGCCAGCAGCTTGTGGCAGGGGAATAATTCACCCCTCCACTTT. The complete variable domain, with remaining parts taken from reference TRBV5-5 and TRBJ1-6, reads DAGVTQSPTHLIKTRGQQVTLRCSPISGHKSVSWYQQVLGQGPQFIFQYYEKEERGRGNFPDRFSARQFPNYSSELNVNALLLGDSALYLCASSLWQGNNSPLHFGNGTRLTVT.

J is TRBJ2-1 and V is TRBV5-1, with 10 positions matching TRBD2. Losses at the gene ends were 4 bases for V and 4 bases for J; bases not matched to a gene: 8. Germline-derived CDR1 and CDR2 are SGHRS and YFSETQ. This CDR3 comprises 16 residues. The CDR3 is CASSPGRAGGYNEQFF. CDR3 DNA sequence: TGCGCCAGCAGCCCGGGGCGAGCGGGGGGGTACAATGAGCAGTTCTTC.